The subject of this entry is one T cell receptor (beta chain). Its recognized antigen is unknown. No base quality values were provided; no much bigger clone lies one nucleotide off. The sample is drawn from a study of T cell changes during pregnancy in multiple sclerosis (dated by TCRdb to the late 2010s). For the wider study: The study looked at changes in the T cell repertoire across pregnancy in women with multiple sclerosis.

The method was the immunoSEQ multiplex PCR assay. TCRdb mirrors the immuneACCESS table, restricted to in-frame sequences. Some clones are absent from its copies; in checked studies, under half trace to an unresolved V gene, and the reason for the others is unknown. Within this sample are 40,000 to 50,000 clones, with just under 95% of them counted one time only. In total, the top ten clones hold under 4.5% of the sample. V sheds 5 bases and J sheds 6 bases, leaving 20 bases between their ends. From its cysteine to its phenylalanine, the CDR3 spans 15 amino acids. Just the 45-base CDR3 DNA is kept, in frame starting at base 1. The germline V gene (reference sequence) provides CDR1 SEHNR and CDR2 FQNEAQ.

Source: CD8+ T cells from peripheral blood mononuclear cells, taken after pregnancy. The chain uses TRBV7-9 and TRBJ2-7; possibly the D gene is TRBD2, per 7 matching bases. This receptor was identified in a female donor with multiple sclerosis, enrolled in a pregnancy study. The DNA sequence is TGTGCCAGCAGCCGTATGGGGGCGGGAGTAAGCGAGCAGTACTTC. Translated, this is CASSRMGAGVSEQYF.